This is a list of T cell receptor beta chains from one sample in a study of a mutant IDH1 vaccine in newly diagnosed glioma. Some clones are missing from TCRdb's copy, which holds only in-frame ones; the method was immunoSEQ multiplex PCR. The sample shows approximately 12,000 clones, 81% of them seen only once. No antigen is known for these receptors. The sequencing used PBMCs, collected from a glioma patient whose treatment included an IDH1 peptide vaccine. The receptors here all came from a young man with glioma. Both conserved end residues are part of each CDR3. The D gene is left open where the match is weak. Not every row has a clone size; where given, it reads once, few, many or a size class.

>TRBJ2-3|NA|TRBV6-6|NA
TGTGCCAGCAGTTACGGGGGGGCGAGGGATACGCAGTATTTT
CASSYGGARDTQYF
>TRBJ2-1|NA|TRBV6-1|NA
TGTGCCAGCGACGTACAGAAGGGGTTCAATGAGCAGTTCTTC
CASDVQKGFNEQFF
>TRBJ2-7|TRBD1|TRBV7-9|NA
TGTGCCAGCAGCTTAAGGGACAGCCCATACGAGCAGTACTTC
CASSLRDSPYEQYF
>TRBJ2-7|NA|TRBV19|NA
TGTGCCAGTAGTATCGCAGGGAGCTCCTACGAGCAGTACTTC
CASSIAGSSYEQYF
>TRBJ1-4|TRBD1|TRBV13|NA
TGTGCCAGCAGCTGGGGGGACAGCAAACTGTTTTTT
CASSWGDSKLFF
>TRBJ1-1|TRBD1|TRBV4-1|few
TGCGCCAGCAGCCAACAAATGGGACAGGGAGAAACTGAAGCTTTCTTT
CASSQQMGQGETEAFF
>TRBJ2-1|NA|TRBV5-4|NA
TGTGCCAGCAGCCTCAGCCCGGGGGCATACAATGAGCAGTTCTTC
CASSLSPGAYNEQFF
>TRBJ2-3|TRBD2|TRBV11-2|NA
TGTGCCAGCAGCTACCTAGCGGGAGTGCTCTATTTT
CASSYLAGVLYF
>TRBJ2-2|NA|TRBV7-9|few
TGTGCCAGCACCCCGAGGACGAACACCGGGGAGCTGTTTTTT
CASTPRTNTGELFF
>TRBJ1-1|TRBD1|TRBV6-5|NA
TGTGCCAGCAGTTGGGACAGGGCGAACACTGAAGCTTTCTTT
CASSWDRANTEAFF
>TRBJ1-1|NA|TRBV5-8|NA
TGTGCCAGCAGCTTCGGGGGGCCTGAAGCTTTCTTT
CASSFGGPEAFF
>TRBJ1-2|NA|TRBV6-1|NA
TGTGCCAGCAGTGCCAACAGGGCGAATGGCTACACCTTC
CASSANRANGYTF
>TRBJ1-1|NA|TRBV15|NA
TGTGCCACCAGCAGTCGGAGGGGCGTGAACACTGAAGCTTTCTTT
CATSSRRGVNTEAFF
>TRBJ1-2|TRBD1|TRBV19|NA
TGTGCCCGCGGGACAGGGGTATATCCAAACTATGGCTACACCTTC
CARGTGVYPNYGYTF
>TRBJ2-3|TRBD2|TRBV30|NA
TGTGCCTGGAGTGTGAAAGCGGGGTACACAGATACGCAGTATTTT
CAWSVKAGYTDTQYF
>TRBJ1-5|NA|TRBV7-2|few
TGTGCCAGCAGCTTAGCGGGGGCAGGCCAGCCCCAGCATTTT
CASSLAGAGQPQHF
>TRBJ2-2|NA|TRBV19|NA
TGTGCCAGTAGGGACACCAACACCGGGGAGCTGTTTTTT
CASRDTNTGELFF
>TRBJ2-5|TRBD2|TRBV19|NA
TGTGCCAGTAGTAGGACTAGCGGGAAGCAAGAGACCCAGTACTTC
CASSRTSGKQETQYF
>TRBJ1-2|NA|TRBV2|NA
TGTGCCAGCAGTGGGCACCCCTATGGCTACACCTTC
CASSGHPYGYTF
>TRBJ2-5|TRBD1|TRBV7-9|NA
TGTGCCAGCAGCTTAGCGGTGGGACAGGGCGGCGTGACCCAGTACTTC
CASSLAVGQGGVTQYF
>TRBJ2-2|NA|TRBV7-9|NA
TGTGCCAGCAGCCGCCCGACGGCCAACACCGGGGAGCTGTTTTTT
CASSRPTANTGELFF
>TRBJ2-3|TRBD2|TRBV6-4|NA
TGTGCCAGCAGTCTTATAGCGGGAAGCACAGATACGCAGTATTTT
CASSLIAGSTDTQYF
>TRBJ2-7|NA|TRBV6-5|NA
TGTGCCAGCAGGCGATCAATCACCTACGAGCAGTACTTC
CASRRSITYEQYF
>TRBJ1-4|NA|TRBV18|NA
TGTGCCAGCTCCGCGGGCGCAACTAATGAAAAACTGTTTTTT
CASSAGATNEKLFF
>TRBJ2-7|TRBD2|TRBV11-2|once
TGTGCCAGCAGCTCCGCCCGGCGGGGCGGGAGGGCTTACGAGCAGTACTTC
CASSSARRGGRAYEQYF
>TRBJ1-4|NA|TRBV4-1|NA
TGCGCCAGCAGCCAAGATCGGGTGGGGGGCGAAAAACTGTTTTTT
CASSQDRVGGEKLFF
>TRBJ2-7|NA|TRBV6-5|NA
TGTGCCAGCAGCGGCGGAGTCTCCTACGAGCAGTACTTC
CASSGGVSYEQYF
>TRBJ1-2|NA|TRBV18|NA
TGTGCCAGCTCACCAAACACAGGGTACTATGGCTACACCTTC
CASSPNTGYYGYTF
>TRBJ2-5|NA|TRBV23-1|NA
TGCGCCAGCAGTCGCGGAAGGACAGGGAGGGATACCCAGTACTTC
CASSRGRTGRDTQYF
>TRBJ1-1|NA|TRBV6-5|NA
TGTGCCAGCAGTTATCAGGTGACAACGAACACTGAAGCTTTCTTT
CASSYQVTTNTEAFF
>TRBJ2-1|NA|TRBV7-2|NA
TGTGCCAGCAGCCCCCACAATGAGCAGTTCTTC
CASSPHNEQFF
>TRBJ1-2|NA|TRBV2|NA
TGTGCCAGCGAGAGAGGTTGGGGGGGCTATGGCTACACCTTC
CASERGWGGYGYTF
>TRBJ1-5|NA|TRBV19|few
TGTGCCAGCCGCGGGGGGTTGAGCAATCAGCCCCAGCATTTT
CASRGGLSNQPQHF
>TRBJ2-7|NA|TRBV27|NA
TGTGCCAGCAGTTTATCCCGCAATGGCGAGCAGTACTTC
CASSLSRNGEQYF
>TRBJ2-3|TRBD2|TRBV2|NA
TGTGCCAGCCGAGGGACTATGGACTTCACAGATACGCAGTATTTT
CASRGTMDFTDTQYF
>TRBJ2-7|NA|TRBV5-1|NA
TGCGCCAGCAGCTTGGAAGCCTACGAGCAGTACTTC
CASSLEAYEQYF
>TRBJ1-2|TRBD1|TRBV5-1|NA
TGCGCCAGCAGCCGAAAAGATGGACAGGCGAGACCGGGGGGCTACACCTTC
CASSRKDGQARPGGYTF
>TRBJ1-2|NA|TRBV5-6|NA
TGTGCCAGCAGCTTGGGGATCTATGGCTACACCTTC
CASSLGIYGYTF
>TRBJ2-3|NA|TRBV6-4|NA
TGTGCCAGCAGTCAGGAGAAGGAAGATACGCAGTATTTT
CASSQEKEDTQYF
>TRBJ1-1|NA|TRBV7-8|medium-sized
TGTGCCAGCAGCTTATGGAACACTGAAGCTTTCTTT
CASSLWNTEAFF
>TRBJ1-2|NA|TRBV7-9|NA
TGTGCCAGCAGCTTAGACATAACCTCGGCTAACTATGGCTACACCTTC
CASSLDITSANYGYTF
>TRBJ2-7|NA|TRBV6-6|once
TGTGCCAGCAGTTACTCAACAGGTGACTCCTACGAGCAGTACTTC
CASSYSTGDSYEQYF
>TRBJ2-7|NA|TRBV29-1|NA
TGCAGCGTTGCCCCTCGCAGGGCGGACGAGCAGTACTTC
CSVAPRRADEQYF
>TRBJ2-7|TRBD2|TRBV4-1|NA
TGCGCCAGCAGCCAAGAGAACGGGAGGACCTACGAGCAGTACTTC
CASSQENGRTYEQYF
>TRBJ1-5|NA|TRBV6-6|few
TGTGCCAGCATTCTCCGGGACACTTATAGCAATCAGCCCCAGCATTTT
CASILRDTYSNQPQHF
>TRBJ2-7|TRBD2|TRBV6-5|NA
TGTGCCAGCAGTTATTCCAGCGGGAGTCTGTACGAGCAGTACTTC
CASSYSSGSLYEQYF